The rows below give T cell receptor beta chains drawn from one sample of a study of T cells in Graves' hyperthyroidism and ophthalmopathy. MiXCR, applied by TCRdb to the multiplex PCR reads, yields one record per CDR3 protein. The sample consists of hundreds of thousands of distinct CDR3 sequences, roughly 13% of them appearing once. The sequenced sample was blood. Receptors originate from a woman younger than 30 with Graves' hyperthyroidism. Both conserved end residues are part of each CDR3. Each record gives: D gene, clone size, V gene, J gene, CDR3 DNA, CDR3 protein. A D gene is named only where the DNA matches it firmly. Some rows mark clone size as missing; the rest say once, few, many or name a class of expanded clone.

D: TRBD2; size: few; V: TRBV10-2; J: TRBJ2-7; DNA: TGCGCCAGCAGTGAGCGGGAGGGCCTTAGGTACGAGCAGTACTTC; CDR3: CASSEREGLRYEQYF
D: TRBD1; size: few; V: TRBV6-1; J: TRBJ1-1; DNA: TGTGCAAGTAAGGACAGGCACAACACTGAAGCTTTCTTT; CDR3: CASKDRHNTEAFF
D: -; size: many; V: TRBV7-9; J: TRBJ2-3; DNA: TGTGCCGCGACGGGGACGATGGGAACAGATACGCAGTATTTT; CDR3: CAATGTMGTDTQYF
D: -; size: few; V: TRBV19; J: TRBJ2-1; DNA: TGTGCCAGTAGTAGAGGCCCGAGGAATGAGCAGTTCTTC; CDR3: CASSRGPRNEQFF
D: TRBD1; size: many; V: TRBV7-9; J: TRBJ2-1; DNA: TGTGCCAGCAGCCCCAGGTCAGGGGGAGACTACAATGAGCAGTTCTTC; CDR3: CASSPRSGGDYNEQFF
D: -; size: many; V: TRBV2; J: TRBJ2-7; DNA: TGTGCCAGCAGTGAATTTGGGAGCTCCTACGAGCAGTACTTC; CDR3: CASSEFGSSYEQYF
D: TRBD2; size: -; V: TRBV7-9; J: TRBJ2-7; DNA: TGTGCCAGCACCCGATTGGGGGGGAGCGGCTACGAGCAGTACTTC; CDR3: CASTRLGGSGYEQYF
D: -; size: -; V: TRBV5-4; J: TRBJ2-7; DNA: TGTGCCAGCAGCTCCCCCCCACAGAGCGAGCAGTACTTC; CDR3: CASSSPPQSEQYF
D: TRBD1; size: many; V: TRBV20-1; J: TRBJ1-1; DNA: TGCAGTGCTAGAGCCTACCCAGGGGGAGTGAACACTGAAGCTTTCTTT; CDR3: CSARAYPGGVNTEAFF
D: TRBD1; size: -; V: TRBV27; J: TRBJ2-7; DNA: TGTGCCAGCAGTTCGGCCGGGACAGGGGGCTTCGAGCAGTACTTC; CDR3: CASSSAGTGGFEQYF
D: TRBD2; size: many; V: TRBV7-2; J: TRBJ2-3; DNA: TGTGCCAGCAGCTTAACGACTAGCGGGCCGAGCACAGATACGCAGTATTTT; CDR3: CASSLTTSGPSTDTQYF
D: -; size: few; V: TRBV5-1; J: TRBJ2-1; DNA: TGCGCCAGCAGCTTGAATACGGAGCAGTTCTTC; CDR3: CASSLNTEQFF
D: TRBD2; size: many; V: TRBV28; J: TRBJ2-2; DNA: TGTGCCAGCAGTTTGGGGGGGGGGTCGTCCACCGGGGAGCTGTTTTTT; CDR3: CASSLGGGSSTGELFF
D: -; size: many; V: TRBV28; J: TRBJ1-4; DNA: TGTGCCAGCAGGCCTCAGGGGATGGGGGAAAAACTGTTTTTT; CDR3: CASRPQGMGEKLFF
D: -; size: -; V: TRBV3-1; J: TRBJ2-7; DNA: TGTGCCAGCAGCCAAGTTCGAGCGGAAATTTCCTACGAGCAGTACTTC; CDR3: CASSQVRAEISYEQYF
D: -; size: -; V: TRBV12-3/TRBV12-4; J: TRBJ1-1; DNA: TGTGCCAGCGATTCAGGGGCTTCGAACACTGAAGCTTTCTTT; CDR3: CASDSGASNTEAFF
D: TRBD2; size: many; V: TRBV5-1; J: TRBJ2-3; DNA: TGCGCCAGCTCCCGGGGGGGGGAAGCAGATACGCAGTATTTT; CDR3: CASSRGGEADTQYF
D: -; size: many; V: TRBV5-1; J: TRBJ1-1; DNA: TGCGCCAGCAGCCTGGTAGGAGGGCAGAACACTGAAGCTTTCTTT; CDR3: CASSLVGGQNTEAFF
D: TRBD2; size: -; V: TRBV11-1; J: TRBJ2-1; DNA: TGTGCCAGCAGCTCCTCTTTACAAACTAGCGGGAGGGCCTTTGAGCAGTTCTTC; CDR3: CASSSSLQTSGRAFEQFF
D: TRBD1; size: many; V: TRBV5-1; J: TRBJ1-1; DNA: TGCGCCAGCAGCTTGGAGGTGGACAGGGAAGCTTTCTTT; CDR3: CASSLEVDREAFF
D: TRBD1; size: few; V: TRBV6-2/TRBV6-3; J: TRBJ1-5; DNA: TGTGCCAGCAGTCCTCTCCAGGGGGCGAGCAATCAGCCCCAGCATTTT; CDR3: CASSPLQGASNQPQHF
D: -; size: many; V: TRBV3-1; J: TRBJ2-7; DNA: TGTGCCAGCAGCCAACGGAGTTCCTACGAGCAGTACTTC; CDR3: CASSQRSSYEQYF
D: -; size: many; V: TRBV5-6; J: TRBJ1-1; DNA: TGTGCCAGCAGCCGCGCTGGGGGTGTGTACACTGAAGCTTTCTTT; CDR3: CASSRAGGVYTEAFF
D: TRBD1; size: many; V: TRBV15; J: TRBJ1-2; DNA: TGTGCCACCAGCAGGACCGACAGGGTATTCTATGGCTACACCTTC; CDR3: CATSRTDRVFYGYTF
D: TRBD2; size: -; V: TRBV3-1; J: TRBJ2-6; DNA: TGTGCCAGCAGCAATAGCGGGGGTCTCTCTGGGGCCAACGTCCTGACTTTC; CDR3: CASSNSGGLSGANVLTF
D: -; size: -; V: TRBV4-2; J: TRBJ1-3; DNA: TGTGCCAGCAGCCGAATGGGGACAACCGACTCTGGAAACACCATATATTTT; CDR3: CASSRMGTTDSGNTIYF
D: -; size: -; V: TRBV28; J: TRBJ1-5; DNA: TGTGCCAGCAGACTCCCCCTGGAGGGCGGACAGCCCCAGCATTTT; CDR3: CASRLPLEGGQPQHF
D: TRBD1; size: -; V: TRBV20-1; J: TRBJ2-7; DNA: TGCAGTGCTTCCTGGACAGGGGTCCGCTACGAGCAGTACTTC; CDR3: CSASWTGVRYEQYF
D: -; size: -; V: TRBV5-4; J: TRBJ1-2; DNA: TGTGCCAGCAGGCTGAGCGGGTTTCCTGGCTACACCTTC; CDR3: CASRLSGFPGYTF
D: TRBD1; size: many; V: TRBV29-1; J: TRBJ2-7; DNA: TGCAGCGTTGAAGATCCGAGACAGGGGTCTTTGTACGAGCAGTACTTC; CDR3: CSVEDPRQGSLYEQYF
D: TRBD1; size: many; V: TRBV20-1; J: TRBJ2-1; DNA: TGCAGTGCTAGCCCCCGGGACAGGGGGGTACCTGAGCAGTTCTTC; CDR3: CSASPRDRGVPEQFF
D: -; size: -; V: TRBV20-1; J: TRBJ2-2; DNA: TGCAGTGCTAGAGGGGGGGGGGGCTTCGGGGAGCTGTTTTTT; CDR3: CSARGGGGFGELFF
D: -; size: -; V: TRBV25-1; J: TRBJ2-7; DNA: TGTGCCAGCTCTTCGCTGGCGCTGGGCGAGCAGTACTTC; CDR3: CASSSLALGEQYF
D: -; size: many; V: TRBV6-1; J: TRBJ2-1; DNA: TGTGCCAGCAGTTATGCCAGGGGTTTATACAATGAGCAGTTCTTC; CDR3: CASSYARGLYNEQFF
D: TRBD2; size: many; V: TRBV4-2; J: TRBJ2-7; DNA: TGTGCCAGCAGCCAAGAACTAGCGGGAAACTACGAGCAGTACTTC; CDR3: CASSQELAGNYEQYF
D: -; size: many; V: TRBV6-2/TRBV6-3; J: TRBJ1-2; DNA: TGTGCCAGCAGTTGGGCCTATGGCTACACCTTC; CDR3: CASSWAYGYTF
D: -; size: many; V: TRBV3-1; J: TRBJ2-7; DNA: TGTGCCAGCAGCCAAGGACCCTACAGAGGAGGGGACGAGCAGTACTTC; CDR3: CASSQGPYRGGDEQYF
D: TRBD1; size: many; V: TRBV27; J: TRBJ1-1; DNA: TGTGCCAGCAGGGCCGGTACAGGGGTCGCTGAAGCTTTCTTT; CDR3: CASRAGTGVAEAFF
D: -; size: many; V: TRBV28; J: TRBJ2-7; DNA: TGTGCCAGCAGTTTATCGGTAACCTACGAGCAGTACTTC; CDR3: CASSLSVTYEQYF
D: TRBD1; size: many; V: TRBV6-2/TRBV6-3; J: TRBJ1-1; DNA: TGTGCCAGTTCCGGGACAGGGTTTACTGAAGCTTTCTTT; CDR3: CASSGTGFTEAFF
D: TRBD1; size: many; V: TRBV18; J: TRBJ1-2; DNA: TGTGCCAGCTCACCACGGGACAGGGATTATGGCTACACCTTC; CDR3: CASSPRDRDYGYTF
D: TRBD1; size: many; V: TRBV6-2/TRBV6-3; J: TRBJ2-1; DNA: TGTGCCAGCAGTATCGACAGGGGGCGCGTAAATGAGCAGTTCTTC; CDR3: CASSIDRGRVNEQFF
D: -; size: many; V: TRBV28; J: TRBJ1-4; DNA: TGTGCCAGCAGTCCGGAGCCCACTAATGAAAAACTGTTTTTT; CDR3: CASSPEPTNEKLFF
D: -; size: many; V: TRBV7-9; J: TRBJ2-1; DNA: TGTGCCAGCAGCTTAGGGAGCCCTTCCAATGAGCAGTTCTTC; CDR3: CASSLGSPSNEQFF
D: -; size: many; V: TRBV3-1; J: TRBJ2-3; DNA: TGTGCCAGCAGCCAAGATTCGGCGAAAACGCAGTATTTT; CDR3: CASSQDSAKTQYF
D: -; size: -; V: TRBV20-1; J: TRBJ1-2; DNA: TGCAGTGCTCACAGGTTATTTAGGGGCTACACCTTC; CDR3: CSAHRLFRGYTF
D: -; size: -; V: TRBV6-1; J: TRBJ2-2; DNA: TGTGCCAGCAGTGACAGGGTTCCGGGGGAGCTGTTTTTT; CDR3: CASSDRVPGELFF
D: TRBD1; size: few; V: TRBV18; J: TRBJ2-6; DNA: TGTGCCAGCTCACCTTCCGGGACAGCCTCTTCTGGGGCCAACGTCCTGACTTTC; CDR3: CASSPSGTASSGANVLTF
D: -; size: -; V: TRBV5-6; J: TRBJ2-3; DNA: TGTGCCGGCAGCTTGTTTGGGGGGATGGATACGCAGTATTTT; CDR3: CAGSLFGGMDTQYF
D: -; size: many; V: TRBV5-5; J: TRBJ1-2; DNA: TGTGCCAGCACCAATCCGGCCCTCCGAATCTATGGCTACACCTTC; CDR3: CASTNPALRIYGYTF
D: -; size: many; V: TRBV28; J: TRBJ2-3; DNA: TGTGCCCTTGGGCGGGACCTCTCCACAGATACGCAGTATTTT; CDR3: CALGRDLSTDTQYF
D: -; size: few; V: TRBV4-2; J: TRBJ2-2; DNA: TGTGCCAGCAGCCCCTCTCCTGAAGGGAACACCGGGGAGCTGTTTTTT; CDR3: CASSPSPEGNTGELFF
D: TRBD1; size: many; V: TRBV18; J: TRBJ1-2; DNA: TGTGCCAGCTCACCCCGGGACAGGGGTTTTAGGAGCTATGGCTACACCTTC; CDR3: CASSPRDRGFRSYGYTF
D: -; size: many; V: TRBV25-1; J: TRBJ1-2; DNA: TGTGCCAGCAGTCTACTTCCGTACTATGGCTACACCTTC; CDR3: CASSLLPYYGYTF
D: -; size: many; V: TRBV27; J: TRBJ2-5; DNA: TGTGCCAGCAGTCCCTCCCCCGGGGGCAGTGAGACCCAGTACTTC; CDR3: CASSPSPGGSETQYF
D: TRBD1; size: many; V: TRBV19; J: TRBJ1-1; DNA: TGTGCCAGTAGTATGAGCGGACAGGTTGGGAGAGCTTTCTTT; CDR3: CASSMSGQVGRAFF